This TCR beta chain came from a study of T-cell reconstitution after alpha-beta-depleted transplantation in children. A word on this clonotype: Its antigen is still unknown.

Findings of the study overall: One year post-transplant, T-cell counts and diversity were largely derived from T cells produced anew.

Preparation of the TCRbeta library involved a method that used unique molecular identifiers. TCRdb re-called the PCR reads with MiXCR, one entry per CDR3 protein. Here the sample spans about 300,000 distinct CDR3 sequences, over 9.5% being singletons. The germline gives CDR1 LNHDA, CDR2 SQIVND (reference sequence). This CDR3 has 14 amino acids. With 4 bases clipped from V and 4 bases from J, the junction kept 5 bases outside the gene matches. This receptor was identified in a boy younger than two with acute myeloid leukemia, due to receive a stem cell transplant. V and J are TRBV19 and TRBJ2-5; 8 bases align to TRBD1. The material was PBMCs, obtained before TCRalphabeta/CD19-depleted stem cell transplant. CDR3 loop: CASSRTGIGETQYF. The CDR3 DNA reads as TGTGCCAGTAGTAGGACAGGGATCGGAGAGACCCAGTACTTC.